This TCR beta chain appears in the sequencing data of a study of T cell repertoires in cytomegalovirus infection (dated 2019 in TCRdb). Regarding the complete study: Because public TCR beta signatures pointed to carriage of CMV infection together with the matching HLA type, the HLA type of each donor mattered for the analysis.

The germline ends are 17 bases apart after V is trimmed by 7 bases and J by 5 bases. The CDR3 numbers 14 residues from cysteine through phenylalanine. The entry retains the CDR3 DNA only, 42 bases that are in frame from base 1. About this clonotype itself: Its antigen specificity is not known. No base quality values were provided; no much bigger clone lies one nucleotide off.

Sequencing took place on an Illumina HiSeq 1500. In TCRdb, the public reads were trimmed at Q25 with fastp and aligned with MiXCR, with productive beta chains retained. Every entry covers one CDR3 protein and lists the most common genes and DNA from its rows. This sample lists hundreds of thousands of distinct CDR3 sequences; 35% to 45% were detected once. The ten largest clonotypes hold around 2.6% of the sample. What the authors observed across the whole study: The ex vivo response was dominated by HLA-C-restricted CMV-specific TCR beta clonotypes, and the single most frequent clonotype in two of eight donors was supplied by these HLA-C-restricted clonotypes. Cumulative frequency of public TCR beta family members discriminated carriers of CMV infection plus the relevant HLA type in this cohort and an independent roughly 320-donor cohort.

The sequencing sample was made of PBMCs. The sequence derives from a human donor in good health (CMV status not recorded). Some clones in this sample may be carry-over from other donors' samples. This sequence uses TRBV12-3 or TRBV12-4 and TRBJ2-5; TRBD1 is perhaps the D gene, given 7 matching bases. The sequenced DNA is TGTGCCAGCACCAGACAGGGAGGATCTGAGACCCAGTACTTC. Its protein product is CASTRQGGSETQYF.